A selection of T cell receptor beta chains follows, all from one sample in a study of cytomegalovirus exposure and HLA in healthy donors. Only in-frame clones appear in the TCRdb table, and some are missing; sequencing was by immunoSEQ multiplex PCR. The sample has 95,000 to 150,000 clones; over 80% are singletons. Sequenced material: PBMCs. The receptors were sampled from a middle-aged man in good health and CMV-seronegative. Each CDR3 is given with its conserved first and last residue. D genes are given only for firm matches. Size tells how often a clone was seen (once, few, many) or the class of an expanded clone, and some rows leave it out.

j_call: TRBJ1-5; v_call: TRBV10-2; d_call: .; clone_size: .; cdr3_aa: CASSESGGGQPQHF; cdr3_nt: TGCGCCAGCAGTGAGTCCGGGGGTGGTCAGCCCCAGCATTTT
j_call: TRBJ2-7; v_call: TRBV9; d_call: .; clone_size: .; cdr3_aa: CASSVGLARYEQYF; cdr3_nt: TGTGCCAGCAGCGTAGGGTTAGCACGCTACGAGCAGTACTTC
j_call: TRBJ1-5; v_call: TRBV6-5; d_call: .; clone_size: .; cdr3_aa: CASSRQVSNQPQHF; cdr3_nt: TGTGCCAGCAGTAGACAGGTTAGCAATCAGCCCCAGCATTTT
j_call: TRBJ2-1; v_call: TRBV7-3; d_call: TRBD2; clone_size: .; cdr3_aa: CASSSGLGYNEQFF; cdr3_nt: TGTGCCAGCAGCTCGGGACTAGGATACAATGAGCAGTTCTTC
j_call: TRBJ2-3; v_call: TRBV19; d_call: TRBD2; clone_size: .; cdr3_aa: CASSIRTSGRTDTQYF; cdr3_nt: TGTGCCAGTAGTATTCGGACTAGCGGGCGCACAGATACGCAGTATTTT
j_call: TRBJ1-2; v_call: TRBV19; d_call: .; clone_size: .; cdr3_aa: CASSTALGPSAGYTF; cdr3_nt: TGTGCCAGTAGTACCGCGTTGGGTCCAAGCGCTGGCTACACCTTC
j_call: TRBJ2-7; v_call: TRBV7-9; d_call: TRBD1; clone_size: .; cdr3_aa: CASSSDRVEQYF; cdr3_nt: TGTGCCAGCAGTTCGGACAGGGTCGAGCAGTACTTC
j_call: TRBJ1-5; v_call: TRBV9; d_call: TRBD1; clone_size: once; cdr3_aa: CASSAQGASNQPQHF; cdr3_nt: TGTGCCAGCAGCGCACAGGGGGCGAGCAATCAGCCCCAGCATTTT
j_call: TRBJ1-2; v_call: TRBV29-1; d_call: .; clone_size: .; cdr3_aa: CSASERGSYGYTF; cdr3_nt: TGCAGCGCTAGCGAGCGGGGCAGCTATGGCTACACCTTC
j_call: TRBJ1-3; v_call: TRBV2; d_call: TRBD1; clone_size: .; cdr3_aa: CASSALTGLSSGNTIYF; cdr3_nt: TGTGCCAGCAGTGCGTTGACAGGGCTGAGCTCTGGAAACACCATATATTTT
j_call: TRBJ2-7; v_call: TRBV18; d_call: .; clone_size: .; cdr3_aa: CASSTEASYEQYF; cdr3_nt: TGTGCCAGCTCAACCGAGGCCTCCTACGAGCAGTACTTC
j_call: TRBJ2-1; v_call: TRBV7-3; d_call: TRBD1; clone_size: .; cdr3_aa: CASSLMGDRGRVEQFF; cdr3_nt: TGTGCCAGCAGCTTAATGGGGGACAGGGGGCGCGTTGAGCAGTTCTTC
j_call: TRBJ2-2; v_call: TRBV4-3; d_call: .; clone_size: .; cdr3_aa: CASSQVAGAITGELFF; cdr3_nt: TGCGCCAGCAGCCAAGTGGCGGGGGCGATTACCGGGGAGCTGTTTTTT
j_call: TRBJ1-3; v_call: TRBV6-5; d_call: TRBD1; clone_size: .; cdr3_aa: CASSYSIAGGGNTIYF; cdr3_nt: TGTGCCAGCAGTTACTCGATTGCAGGGGGTGGAAACACCATATATTTT
j_call: TRBJ1-4; v_call: TRBV4-3; d_call: .; clone_size: .; cdr3_aa: CASSLRQASEKLFF; cdr3_nt: TGCGCCAGCAGCCTCCGACAGGCAAGTGAAAAACTGTTTTTT
j_call: TRBJ2-1; v_call: TRBV6-6; d_call: TRBD2; clone_size: .; cdr3_aa: CASRFGAGGRNEQFF; cdr3_nt: TGTGCCAGCAGGTTCGGTGCGGGAGGTAGGAATGAGCAGTTCTTC
j_call: TRBJ1-2; v_call: TRBV14; d_call: .; clone_size: few; cdr3_aa: CASSPGIRRGYTF; cdr3_nt: TGTGCCAGCAGCCCCGGGATAAGACGGGGCTACACCTTC
j_call: TRBJ2-5; v_call: TRBV7-9; d_call: TRBD2; clone_size: once; cdr3_aa: CASSPRTSGQETQYF; cdr3_nt: TGTGCCAGCAGCCCAAGGACTAGCGGGCAGGAGACCCAGTACTTC
j_call: TRBJ1-4; v_call: TRBV15; d_call: .; clone_size: .; cdr3_aa: CATSRGAGEKLFF; cdr3_nt: TGTGCCACCAGCAGAGGGGCTGGAGAAAAACTGTTTTTT
j_call: TRBJ2-2; v_call: TRBV19; d_call: TRBD2; clone_size: .; cdr3_aa: CASSTSGGPRELFF; cdr3_nt: TGTGCCAGTAGTACTTCGGGAGGGCCGAGGGAGCTGTTTTTT
j_call: TRBJ2-1; v_call: TRBV18; d_call: .; clone_size: .; cdr3_aa: CASSGQLNEQFF; cdr3_nt: TGTGCCAGCTCAGGACAGCTCAATGAGCAGTTCTTC
j_call: TRBJ2-5; v_call: TRBV6-5; d_call: TRBD1; clone_size: .; cdr3_aa: CASRLGQAQETQYF; cdr3_nt: TGTGCCAGCAGGCTTGGACAGGCTCAAGAGACCCAGTACTTC
j_call: TRBJ1-2; v_call: TRBV28; d_call: .; clone_size: .; cdr3_aa: CASSLSSQGNYGYTF; cdr3_nt: TGTGCCAGCAGTTTATCGTCCCAGGGGAACTATGGCTACACCTTC
j_call: TRBJ2-2; v_call: TRBV7-2; d_call: .; clone_size: .; cdr3_aa: CASSFKAPNTGELFF; cdr3_nt: TGTGCCAGCAGCTTCAAAGCGCCTAACACCGGGGAGCTGTTTTTT